The 20 T cell receptor beta chains in this list originate from one sample, sequenced in a study of cytomegalovirus exposure and HLA in healthy donors. Both 60 Vbeta primers and 13 Jbeta primers went into the PCR. Clones were read by immunoSEQ multiplex PCR, and TCRdb kept only the in-frame ones, dropping some. Of over 150,000 clones listed, roughly two thirds are singletons. The sequenced material came from PBMCs. The receptor source for this set is a woman under 40 in good health and CMV-seronegative.

In its sample, this clone was seen once. The J gene is TRBJ2-1, the V gene TRBV4-3; 8 bases agree with TRBD1. V was clipped by 1 base and J by 2 bases; unmatched bases: 7. CDR1 LGHNA and CDR2 YSLEER come from the germline V gene. The CDR3 loop spans 17 amino acids. The CDR3 protein is CASSQALPGQAYNEQFF. CDR3 sequence (DNA): TGCGCCAGCAGCCAAGCACTTCCGGGACAGGCCTACAATGAGCAGTTCTTC.

V and J are TRBV15 and TRBJ2-3; D uncertain. V was cut by 0 bases and J by 1 base, with 8 bases left in between. Looked up from germline, CDR1 is LNHNV and CDR2 is YYDKDF (reference sequence). This CDR3 is built from 15 residues. Here the CDR3 DNA reads TGTGCCACCAGCAGAGATCACGGAGGCACAGATACGCAGTATTTT. Translated, it gives CATSRDHGGTDTQYF.

V gene TRBV4-3 combines with J gene TRBJ2-5; 9 bases are shared with TRBD1. The J segment lost 5 bases and the V segment lost 8 bases, leaving 21 bases of the junction unmatched. This CDR3 has 18 amino acids. Germline V lookup: CDR1 LGHNA, CDR2 YSLEER. The CDR3 region has the DNA TGCGCCAGCGGAAATGCCAACCCGGGACAGGGAGCTGGGGAGACCCAGTACTTC. Its translation: CASGNANPGQGAGETQYF.

CDR3 region: CATSRDRTGSYGYTF. For the CDR3, the DNA is TGTGCCACCAGCAGAGACCGCACAGGGAGCTATGGCTACACCTTC. The chain is built from TRBV15 and TRBJ1-2; a weak D match, TRBD1 (6 bases). Germline values: CDR1 LNHNV, CDR2 YYDKDF (reference sequence). The CDR3 sequence is 15 residues long. V was pared by 0 bases and J by 4 bases, with 12 bases between.

J is TRBJ2-6 and V is TRBV4-3, with TRBD1 matching 7 bases. There are 19 residues in the CDR3. The germline V gene encodes CDR1 LGHNA and CDR2 YSLEER. Losses at the gene ends were 1 base for V and 1 base for J; bases not matched to a gene: 10. CDR3 DNA sequence: TGCGCCAGCAGCCAAGTTTTGATGACAGGGAGTTCTGGGGCCAACGTCCTGACTTTC. Protein: CASSQVLMTGSSGANVLTF.

This chain connects TRBV27 to TRBJ2-2; maybe TRBD2 (6 bases). Germline V lookup: CDR1 MNHEY, CDR2 SMNVEV (reference sequence). The length of the CDR3 is 14 residues. With 3 bases removed from V and 4 bases from J, the gap between germline ends came to 9 bases. CDR3 amino acids: CASSFGRGTGELFF. The CDR3 bases are TGTGCCAGCAGTTTTGGGCGGGGCACCGGGGAGCTGTTTTTT.

This clone was seen a few times. The chain joins TRBV7-9 to TRBJ1-4; unclear D gene. V was clipped by 5 bases and J by 12 bases, with 16 bases between them. The CDR3 is 13 residues long. Germline lookup yields CDR1 SEHNR and CDR2 FQNEAQ (reference sequence). CDR3 DNA sequence: TGTGCCAGCAGCCCCCTTAGCGTTCAGGAACTGTTTTTT. Residues: CASSPLSVQELFF. The variable domain in full, with the rest retrieved from reference TRBV7-9 and TRBJ1-4, is DTGVSQNPRHKITKRGQNVTFRCDPISEHNRLYWYRQTLGQGPEFLTYFQNEAQLEKSRLLSDRFSAERPKGSFSTLEIQRTEQGDSAMYLCASSPLSVQELFFGSGTQLSVL.

This clone has just a few counts. The chain couples TRBV4-2 to TRBJ2-3; 8 bases are shared with TRBD2. V dropped 1 base and J dropped 6; count of bases not matched to a gene: 6. The CDR3 consists of 15 residues. Per the germline V gene, CDR1 is LGHNA and CDR2 is YNFKEQ. The CDR3 loop is CASSQGGGRADTQYF. The CDR3 region has the DNA TGTGCCAGCAGCCAAGGCGGGGGGAGGGCGGATACGCAGTATTTT.

The rearrangement links TRBV28 to TRBJ2-7; tentative D call: TRBD1 (6 bases). CDR3 length: 12 residues. The germline V gene encodes CDR1 MDHEN and CDR2 SYDVKM. The ends were cut back, 10 bases at V and 3 bases at J, with 13 bases in the middle. The CDR3 sequence is CAIGQTDYEQYF. The CDR3 coding sequence is TGTGCCATCGGACAGACCGACTACGAGCAGTACTTC.

J is TRBJ1-1 and V is TRBV28; no reliable D call. This CDR3 has 15 residues. Germline V gene data show CDR1 as MDHEN and CDR2 as SYDVKM. The germline V and J ends were trimmed by 3 bases and 0 bases, with 11 bases remaining between them. CDR3 region: CASSFRGKLNTEAFF. CDR3 DNA sequence: TGTGCCAGCAGTTTCAGAGGGAAATTGAACACTGAAGCTTTCTTT.

This sequence joins TRBV27 and TRBJ1-1; D gene unclear. The CDR3 sequence is 13 residues long. Germline CDR1 is MNHEY and CDR2 is SMNVEV (reference sequence). Trimming took off 1 base at V and 3 bases at J, with 6 bases between the two ends. In DNA, the CDR3 is TGTGCCAGCAGTTTATTAAGCTACACTGAAGCTTTCTTT. Translation gives CASSLLSYTEAFF.

The rearrangement links TRBV6-5 to TRBJ1-1, with 10 bases that match TRBD1. The germline V gene encodes CDR1 MNHEY and CDR2 SVGAGI. This CDR3 spans 13 amino acids. Trimming at V came to 7 bases and at J to 4 bases, leaving 3 bases not matched to a gene. The CDR3 DNA sequence: TGTGCCAGCACCAGGACAGGGGGCACTGAAGCTTTCTTT. Protein product: CASTRTGGTEAFF.

The chain recombines TRBV10-3 with TRBJ2-3; 8 bases align to TRBD2. The CDR3 is 17 amino acids. Per the germline V gene, CDR1 is ENHRY and CDR2 is SYGVKD. Trimming took 5 bases from V and 2 from J; bases not matched to a gene: 12. The CDR3 nucleotides read TGTGCCATCAGTAGGACTAGCACGAGGGCATACACAGATACGCAGTATTTT. The encoded protein is CAISRTSTRAYTDTQYF.

The gene calls are TRBV7-6 and TRBJ2-5, with 8 nucleotides matching TRBD2. Germline V gene data show CDR1 as SGHVS and CDR2 as FNYEAQ. V shed 4 bases, J shed 5 bases, and the junction held 6 bases outside the gene matches. The CDR3 extends over 14 amino acids. Here the CDR3 DNA reads TGTGCCAGCAGCTGGGCGGGGGGCGGGGAGACCCAGTACTTC. The encoded protein is CASSWAGGGETQYF.

The rearrangement uses TRBV6-5 and TRBJ2-7, with D possibly matching TRBD1 (6 bases). This CDR3 is 14 amino acids long. The germline V gene encodes CDR1 MNHEY and CDR2 SVGAGI. V gave up 5 bases and J gave up 0 bases, with 11 bases separating them. The CDR3 DNA follows: TGTGCCAGCAGTATGCAGGGGAGCTCCTACGAGCAGTACTTC. Protein sequence: CASSMQGSSYEQYF.

This chain uses TRBV30 with TRBJ1-1; the match to TRBD1 covers 7 bases. Germline V lookup: CDR1 GTSNPN, CDR2 SVGIG (reference sequence). The CDR3 extends over 13 amino acids. V lost 3 bases, J lost 4 bases, and 5 bases stayed unmatched. Here the CDR3 reads CAWRNRGATEAFF. In DNA, the CDR3 is TGTGCCTGGAGGAACAGGGGAGCCACTGAAGCTTTCTTT.

The genes are TRBV28 and TRBJ2-7, with D hard to call. The CDR3 sequence is 13 residues long. The V gene lost 2 bases and the J gene lost 0 bases, with 5 bases spanning the gap. Germline loops: CDR1 MDHEN, CDR2 SYDVKM. DNA for the CDR3: TGTGCCAGCAGTTTAGCCAGCTCCTACGAGCAGTACTTC. Translation gives CASSLASSYEQYF.

The rearrangement links TRBV5-5 to TRBJ1-1; TRBD1 matches at 10 bases. The J segment lost 4 bases and the V segment lost 4 bases, leaving 7 bases of the junction unmatched. The CDR3 loop spans 15 amino acids. CDR1 SGHKS and CDR2 YYEKEE come from the germline V gene (reference sequence). CDR3: CASSPTRTGGTEAFF. In DNA, the CDR3 is TGTGCCAGCAGCCCCACCCGGACAGGGGGCACTGAAGCTTTCTTT. The full variable domain, its missing parts supplied by reference TRBV5-5 and TRBJ1-1, is DAGVTQSPTHLIKTRGQQVTLRCSPISGHKSVSWYQQVLGQGPQFIFQYYEKEERGRGNFPDRFSARQFPNYSSELNVNALLLGDSALYLCASSPTRTGGTEAFFGQGTRLTVV.

V is TRBV7-2 and J is TRBJ1-2; a weak D match, TRBD1 (6 bases). The ends were cut back, 2 bases at V and 4 bases at J, with 11 bases in the middle. The length of the CDR3 is 14 residues. Germline assignment: CDR1 SGHTA and CDR2 FQGNSA. The CDR3 sequence: CASSLLGGVYGYTF. DNA for the CDR3: TGTGCCAGCAGCTTATTAGGGGGTGTCTATGGCTACACCTTC.

The chain combines TRBV28 with TRBJ2-3; TRBD2 agrees at 11 bases. CDR1 is MDHEN, CDR2 SYDVKM, per germline. V shed 5 bases, J shed 3 bases, and the junction held 4 bases outside the gene matches. This CDR3 spans 15 amino acids. The CDR3 bases are TGTGCCAGCAGTCAGACTAGCGGGAAAACAGATACGCAGTATTTT. Residues: CASSQTSGKTDTQYF.